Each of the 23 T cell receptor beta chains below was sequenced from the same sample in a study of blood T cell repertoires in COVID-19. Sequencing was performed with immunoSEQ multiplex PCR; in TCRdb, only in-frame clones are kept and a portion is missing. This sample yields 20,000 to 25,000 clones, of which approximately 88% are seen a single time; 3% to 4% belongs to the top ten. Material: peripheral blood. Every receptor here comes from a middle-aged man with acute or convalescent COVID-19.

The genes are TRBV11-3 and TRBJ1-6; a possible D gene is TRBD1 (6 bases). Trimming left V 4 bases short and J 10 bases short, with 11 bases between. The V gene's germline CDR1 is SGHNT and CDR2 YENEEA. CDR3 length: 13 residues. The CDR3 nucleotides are TGTGCCAGCAGCTCGGACAGTAAATCACCCCTCCACTTT. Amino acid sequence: CASSSDSKSPLHF. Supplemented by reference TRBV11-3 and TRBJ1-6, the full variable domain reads EAGVVQSPRYKIIEKKQPVAFWCNPISGHNTLYWYLQNLGQGPELLIRYENEEAVDDSQLPKDRFSAERLKGVDSTLKIQPAELGDSAVYLCASSSDSKSPLHFGNGTRLTVT.

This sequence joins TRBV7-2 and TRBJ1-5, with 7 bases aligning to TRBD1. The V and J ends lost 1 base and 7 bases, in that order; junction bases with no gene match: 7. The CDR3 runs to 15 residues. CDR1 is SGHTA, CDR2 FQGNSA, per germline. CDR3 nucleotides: TGTGCCAGCAGCTTAGAGCAGGGGGTCTGGCAGCCCCAGCATTTT. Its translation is CASSLEQGVWQPQHF.

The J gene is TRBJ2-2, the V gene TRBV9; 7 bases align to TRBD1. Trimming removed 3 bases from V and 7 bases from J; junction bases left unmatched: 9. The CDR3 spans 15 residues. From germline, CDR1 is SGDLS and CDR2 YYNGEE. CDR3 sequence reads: CASSGTLRDSGELFF. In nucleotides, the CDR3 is TGTGCCAGCAGCGGAACCTTAAGGGACAGCGGGGAGCTGTTTTTT.

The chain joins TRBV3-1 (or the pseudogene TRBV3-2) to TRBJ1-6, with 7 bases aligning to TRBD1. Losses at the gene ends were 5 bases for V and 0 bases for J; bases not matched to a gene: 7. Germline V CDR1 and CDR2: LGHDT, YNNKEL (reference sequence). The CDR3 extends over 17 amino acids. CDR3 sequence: CASSDLQGSSYNSPLHF. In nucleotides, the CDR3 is TGTGCCAGCAGCGACTTACAGGGGAGCTCCTATAATTCACCCCTCCACTTT.

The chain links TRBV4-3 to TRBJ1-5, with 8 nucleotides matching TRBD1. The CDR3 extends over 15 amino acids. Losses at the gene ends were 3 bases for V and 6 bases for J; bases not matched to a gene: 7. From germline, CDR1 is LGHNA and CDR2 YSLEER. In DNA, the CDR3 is TGCGCCAGCAGCCAGCAGACAGGGGACGGTCAGCCCCAGCATTTT. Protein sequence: CASSQQTGDGQPQHF.

The CDR3 DNA follows: TGTGCCAGCAGTTACTCGCAGGGTGGTGGCGGGGAGCTGTTTTTT. Residues: CASSYSQGGGGELFF. This chain links TRBV6-5 with TRBJ2-2, with a weak D call TRBD1 (5 bases). Trimming removed 0 bases from V and 7 bases from J, with 12 bases in between. The CDR3 sequence is 15 residues long. The germline V gene encodes CDR1 MNHEY and CDR2 SVGAGI.

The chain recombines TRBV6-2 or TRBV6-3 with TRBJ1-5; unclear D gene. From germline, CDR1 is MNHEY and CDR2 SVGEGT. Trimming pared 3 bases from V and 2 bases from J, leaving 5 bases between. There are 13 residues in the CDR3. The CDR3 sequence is CASSYSRNQPQHF. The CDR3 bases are TGTGCCAGCAGTTATTCTCGCAATCAGCCCCAGCATTTT.

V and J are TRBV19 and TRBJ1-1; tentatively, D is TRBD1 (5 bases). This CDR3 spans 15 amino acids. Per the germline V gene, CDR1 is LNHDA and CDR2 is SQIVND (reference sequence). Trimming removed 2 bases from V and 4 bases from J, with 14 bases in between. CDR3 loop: CASSINHQGGTEAFF. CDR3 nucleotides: TGTGCCAGTAGTATAAATCATCAGGGAGGCACTGAAGCTTTCTTT.

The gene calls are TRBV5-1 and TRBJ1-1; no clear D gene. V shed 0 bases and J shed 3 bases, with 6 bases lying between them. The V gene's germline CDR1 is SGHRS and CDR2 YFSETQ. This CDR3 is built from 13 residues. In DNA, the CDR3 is TGCGCCAGCAGCTTGGATCAGGACACTGAAGCTTTCTTT. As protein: CASSLDQDTEAFF.

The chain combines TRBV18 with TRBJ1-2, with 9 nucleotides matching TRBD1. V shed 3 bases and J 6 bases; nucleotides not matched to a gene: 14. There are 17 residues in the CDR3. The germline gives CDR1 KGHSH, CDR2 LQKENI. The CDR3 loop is CASSPSLMMDRGDGYTF. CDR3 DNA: TGTGCCAGCTCACCTTCCCTCATGATGGACAGGGGCGATGGCTACACCTTC.

This CDR3 is CASSPLLTGSYNEQFF. CDR3 coding DNA: TGTGCCAGCTCACCACTTTTAACAGGTTCCTACAATGAGCAGTTCTTC. V gene TRBV18 combines with J gene TRBJ2-1; possibly TRBD1 for D (5 bases). Germline assignment: CDR1 KGHSH and CDR2 LQKENI. This CDR3 has 16 amino acids. The V end lost 1 base, the J end lost 1 base, and 11 bases lay between the germline ends.

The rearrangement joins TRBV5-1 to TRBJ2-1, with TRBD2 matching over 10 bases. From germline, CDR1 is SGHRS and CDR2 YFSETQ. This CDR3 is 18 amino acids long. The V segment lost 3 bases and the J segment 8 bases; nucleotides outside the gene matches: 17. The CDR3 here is CASSSPRVGAGGPHEQFF. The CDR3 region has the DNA TGCGCCAGCAGCTCCCCTAGGGTAGGAGCGGGAGGGCCTCATGAGCAGTTCTTC.

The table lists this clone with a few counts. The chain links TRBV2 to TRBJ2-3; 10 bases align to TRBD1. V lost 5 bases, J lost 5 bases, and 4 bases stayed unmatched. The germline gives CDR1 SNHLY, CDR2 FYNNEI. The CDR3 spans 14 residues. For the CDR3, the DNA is TGTGCCAGCAGTCCGGACAGGGGGAGAGATACGCAGTATTTT. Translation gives CASSPDRGRDTQYF.

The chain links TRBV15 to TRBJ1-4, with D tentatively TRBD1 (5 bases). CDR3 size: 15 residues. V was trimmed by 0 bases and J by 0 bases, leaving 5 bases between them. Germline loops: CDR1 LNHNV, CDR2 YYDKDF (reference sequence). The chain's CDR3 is CATSRDRATNEKLFF. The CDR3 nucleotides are TGTGCCACCAGCAGAGACAGGGCAACTAATGAAAAACTGTTTTTT.

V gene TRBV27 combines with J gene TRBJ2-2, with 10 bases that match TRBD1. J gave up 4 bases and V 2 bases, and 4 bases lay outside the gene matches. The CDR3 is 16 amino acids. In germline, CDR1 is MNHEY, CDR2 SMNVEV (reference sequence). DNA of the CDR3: TGTGCCAGCAGTTTAGGCGGGGACAGGGGCACCGGGGAGCTGTTTTTT. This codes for CASSLGGDRGTGELFF.

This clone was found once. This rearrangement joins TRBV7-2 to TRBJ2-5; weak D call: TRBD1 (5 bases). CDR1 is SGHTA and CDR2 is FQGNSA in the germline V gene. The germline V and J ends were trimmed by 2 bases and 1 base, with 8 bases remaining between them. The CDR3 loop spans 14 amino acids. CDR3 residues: CASSLIQGQETQYF. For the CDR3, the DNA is TGTGCCAGCAGCTTAATTCAGGGCCAAGAGACCCAGTACTTC.

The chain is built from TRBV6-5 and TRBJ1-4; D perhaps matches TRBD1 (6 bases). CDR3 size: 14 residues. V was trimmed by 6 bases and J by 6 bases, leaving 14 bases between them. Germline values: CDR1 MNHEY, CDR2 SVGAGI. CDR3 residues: CASRPGTSDEKLFF. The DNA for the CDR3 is TGTGCCAGCAGGCCCGGGACATCGGATGAAAAACTGTTTTTT.

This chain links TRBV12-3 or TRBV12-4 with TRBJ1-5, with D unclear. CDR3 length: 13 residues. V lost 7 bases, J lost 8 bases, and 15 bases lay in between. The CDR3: CASKPRGLEPQHF. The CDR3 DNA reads TGTGCCAGCAAGCCGAGAGGGCTAGAGCCCCAGCATTTT.

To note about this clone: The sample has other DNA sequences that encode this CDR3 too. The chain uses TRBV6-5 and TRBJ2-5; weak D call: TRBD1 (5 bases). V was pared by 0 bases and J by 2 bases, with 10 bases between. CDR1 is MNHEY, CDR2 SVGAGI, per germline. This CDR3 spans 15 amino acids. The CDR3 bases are TGTGCCAGCAGTTACTCGAGGCAGGGACAAGAGACCCAGTACTTC. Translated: CASSYSRQGQETQYF.

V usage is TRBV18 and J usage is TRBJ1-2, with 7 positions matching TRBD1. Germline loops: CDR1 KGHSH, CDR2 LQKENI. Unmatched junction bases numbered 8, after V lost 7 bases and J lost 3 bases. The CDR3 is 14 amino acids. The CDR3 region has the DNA TGTGCCAGCTGGGACAGCCAGGGTGACTATGGCTACACCTTC. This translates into CASWDSQGDYGYTF.

The CDR3 sequence: CASSVGPTRRYEQYF. CDR3 in DNA: TGTGCCAGCAGCGTAGGCCCGACTAGGAGATACGAGCAGTACTTC. This chain links TRBV9 with TRBJ2-7; weak D call: TRBD2 (6 bases). Germline CDR1 reads SGDLS; CDR2 reads YYNGEE. The CDR3 contains 15 residues. Between the trimmed V and J ends, which lost 0 bases and 4 bases, there was a span of 14 bases.

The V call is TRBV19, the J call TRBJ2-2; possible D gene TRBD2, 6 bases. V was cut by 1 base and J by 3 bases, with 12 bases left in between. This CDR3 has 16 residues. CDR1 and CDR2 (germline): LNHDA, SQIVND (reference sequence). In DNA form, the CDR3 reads TGTGCCAGTAGTATAGGACGGCGGGACTACACCGGGGAGCTGTTTTTT. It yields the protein CASSIGRRDYTGELFF. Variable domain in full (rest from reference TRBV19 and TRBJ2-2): DGGITQSPKYLFRKEGQNVTLSCEQNLNHDAMYWYRQDPGQGLRLIYYSQIVNDFQKGDIAEGYSVSREKKESFPLTVTSAQKNPTAFYLCASSIGRRDYTGELFFGEGSRLTVL.

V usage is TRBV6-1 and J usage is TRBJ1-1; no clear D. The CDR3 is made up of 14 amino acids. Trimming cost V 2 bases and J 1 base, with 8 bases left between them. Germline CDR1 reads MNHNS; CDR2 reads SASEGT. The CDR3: CASSENFWNTEAFF. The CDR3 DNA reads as TGTGCCAGCAGTGAAAATTTCTGGAACACTGAAGCTTTCTTT.